Below, 4 T cell receptor beta chains from the same sample are listed, as sequenced in a study of OX40 agonist ivuxolimab in advanced cancers. Assay used: immunoSEQ multiplex PCR; TCRdb lists only in-frame clones, some missing. The sample consists of approximately 100,000 clones, roughly 87% of them appearing once. The specimen comprised CD4+ or CD8+ T cells sorted from blood, sampled in a trial of the OX40 agonist ivuxolimab. These receptors were collected from an adult with an advanced solid tumor such as melanoma, head and neck, liver or kidney cancer.

On this clone: It is likely a read error, because the conserved phenylalanine at the end of the CDR3 is missing. DNA for the CDR3: TGTGCCAGCAGCCGCGAAGGGGGTCGCAATTCACCCCTCCACCTT. Translated: CASSREGGRNSPLHL. The chain carries TRBV7-2 and TRBJ1-6; a weak D match, TRBD1 (6 bases). The germline CDR1 and CDR2 sequences are SGHTA and FQGNSA. The CDR3 is made up of 15 amino acids. V was shortened by 5 bases and J by 7 bases, with 15 bases between the two germline ends.

The V call is TRBV5-1, the J call TRBJ1-4; no clear D gene. V was trimmed by 5 bases and J by 0 bases, leaving 8 bases between them. Germline loops: CDR1 SGHRS, CDR2 YFSETQ. The CDR3 is made up of 14 amino acids. The CDR3 loop is CASRTGTTNEKLFF. CDR3 nucleotide sequence: TGCGCCAGCAGAACCGGGACAACTAATGAAAAACTGTTTTTT.

The chain combines TRBV28 with TRBJ1-2; TRBD1 matches 7 bases. The CDR3 has 16 residues. The trim removed 2 bases at V and 4 bases at J, leaving 10 bases unmatched. Germline CDR1 MDHEN, CDR2 SYDVKM. This CDR3 reads CASSLLDRVRIYGYTF. The CDR3 DNA reads as TGTGCCAGCAGTTTACTCGACAGGGTGAGGATCTATGGCTACACCTTC.

The rearrangement uses TRBV19 and TRBJ1-4; TRBD1 is a possible D gene (5 bases). Deletions cut 8 bases from V and 0 bases from J, with 13 bases between. The germline V gene encodes CDR1 LNHDA and CDR2 SQIVND (reference sequence). CDR3 length equals 15 residues. CDR3 region: CASSNGGATNEKLFF. The CDR3 DNA follows: TGTGCCAGTTCGAATGGGGGTGCAACTAATGAAAAACTGTTTTTT.